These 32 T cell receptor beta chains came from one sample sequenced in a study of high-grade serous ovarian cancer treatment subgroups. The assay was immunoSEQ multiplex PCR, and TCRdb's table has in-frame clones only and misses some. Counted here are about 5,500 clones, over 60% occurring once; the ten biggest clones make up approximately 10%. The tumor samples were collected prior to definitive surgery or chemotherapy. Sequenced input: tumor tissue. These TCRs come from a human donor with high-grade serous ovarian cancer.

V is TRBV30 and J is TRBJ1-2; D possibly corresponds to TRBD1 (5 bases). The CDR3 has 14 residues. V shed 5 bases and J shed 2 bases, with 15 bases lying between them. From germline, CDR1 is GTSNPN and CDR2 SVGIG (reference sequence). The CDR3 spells CAWSTPAGNYGYTF. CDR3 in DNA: TGTGCCTGGTCCACCCCGGCAGGGAACTATGGCTACACCTTC.

CDR3 loop: CASSLVGSYGYTF. CDR3 coding DNA: TGTGCCAGCAGCTTAGTGGGGTCCTATGGCTACACCTTC. V usage is TRBV7-2 and J usage is TRBJ1-2; D not certain. Germline V CDR1 and CDR2: SGHTA, FQGNSA. Trimming took off 1 base at V and 4 bases at J, with 7 bases between the two ends. This CDR3 comprises 13 residues.

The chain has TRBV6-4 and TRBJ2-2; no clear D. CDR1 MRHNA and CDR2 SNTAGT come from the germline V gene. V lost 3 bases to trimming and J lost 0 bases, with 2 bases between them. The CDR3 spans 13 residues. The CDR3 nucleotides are TGTGCCAGCAGTGAGGCGAACACCGGGGAGCTGTTTTTT. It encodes CASSEANTGELFF.

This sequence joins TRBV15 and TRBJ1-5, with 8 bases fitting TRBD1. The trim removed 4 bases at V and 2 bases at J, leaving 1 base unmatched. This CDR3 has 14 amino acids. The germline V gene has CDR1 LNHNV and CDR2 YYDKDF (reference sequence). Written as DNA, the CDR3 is TGTGCCACCAGCACAGGGGGCCGCAATCAGCCCCAGCATTTT. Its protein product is CATSTGGRNQPQHF.

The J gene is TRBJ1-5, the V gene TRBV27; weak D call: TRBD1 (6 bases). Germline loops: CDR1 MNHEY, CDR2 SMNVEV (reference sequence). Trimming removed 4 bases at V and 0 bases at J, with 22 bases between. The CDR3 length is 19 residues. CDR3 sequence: CASSSQKGDPRLSNQPQHF. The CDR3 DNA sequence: TGTGCCAGCAGTTCGCAAAAGGGGGATCCGAGACTTAGCAATCAGCCCCAGCATTTT.

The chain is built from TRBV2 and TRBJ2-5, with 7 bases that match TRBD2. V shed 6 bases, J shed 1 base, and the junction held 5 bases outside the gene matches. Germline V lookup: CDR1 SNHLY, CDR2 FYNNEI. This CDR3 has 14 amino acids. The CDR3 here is CASRGGTLQETQYF. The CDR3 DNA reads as TGTGCCAGCAGGGGAGGGACTCTCCAAGAGACCCAGTACTTC.

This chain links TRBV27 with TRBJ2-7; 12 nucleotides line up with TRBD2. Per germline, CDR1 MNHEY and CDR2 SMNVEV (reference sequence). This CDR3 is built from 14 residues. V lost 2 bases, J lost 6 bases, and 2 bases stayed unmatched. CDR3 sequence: CASSLRGLAGEQYF. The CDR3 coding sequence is TGTGCCAGCAGTTTAAGGGGACTAGCGGGCGAGCAGTACTTC.

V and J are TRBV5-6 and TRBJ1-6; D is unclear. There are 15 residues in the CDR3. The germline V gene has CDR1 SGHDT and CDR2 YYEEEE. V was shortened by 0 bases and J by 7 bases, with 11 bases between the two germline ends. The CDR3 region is CASSLAGGLNSPLHF. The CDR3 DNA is TGTGCCAGCAGCTTGGCCGGAGGCTTAAATTCACCCCTCCACTTT.

The CDR3 DNA is TGCGCCAGCAGTGATGGACGAGGGGGATCCTACGAGCAGTACTTC. As protein: CASSDGRGGSYEQYF. V usage is TRBV10-2 and J usage is TRBJ2-5; TRBD1 might be the D (6 bases). Judging by the DNA end, TRBJ2-7 fits better; the J call may be wrong. The CDR3 runs 15 residues. Germline values: CDR1 WSHSY, CDR2 SAAADI.

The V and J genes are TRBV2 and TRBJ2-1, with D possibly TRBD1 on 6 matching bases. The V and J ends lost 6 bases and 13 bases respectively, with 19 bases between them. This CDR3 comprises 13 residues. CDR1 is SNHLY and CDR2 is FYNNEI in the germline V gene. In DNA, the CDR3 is TGTGCCAGCAGGAGGACAGATTATACTTATCAGTTCTTC. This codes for CASRRTDYTYQFF.

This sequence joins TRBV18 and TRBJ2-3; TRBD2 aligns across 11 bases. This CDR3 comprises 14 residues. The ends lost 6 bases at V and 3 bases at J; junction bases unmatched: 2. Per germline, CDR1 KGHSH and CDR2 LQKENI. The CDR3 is CASSSSGGTDTQYF. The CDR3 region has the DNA TGTGCCAGCTCCTCTAGCGGGGGGACAGATACGCAGTATTTT.

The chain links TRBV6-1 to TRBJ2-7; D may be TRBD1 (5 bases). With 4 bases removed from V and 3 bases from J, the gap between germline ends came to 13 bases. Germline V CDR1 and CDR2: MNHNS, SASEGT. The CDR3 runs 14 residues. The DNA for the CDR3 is TGTGCCAGCAGTGGTTCCAGACAGCTCTACGAGCAGTACTTC. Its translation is CASSGSRQLYEQYF.

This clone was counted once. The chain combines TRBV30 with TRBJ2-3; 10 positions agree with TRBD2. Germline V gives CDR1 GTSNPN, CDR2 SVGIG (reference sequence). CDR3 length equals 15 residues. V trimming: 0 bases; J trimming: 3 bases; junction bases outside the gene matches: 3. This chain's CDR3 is CAWSVSSGGTDTQYF. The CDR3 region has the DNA TGTGCCTGGAGTGTTTCTAGCGGGGGAACAGATACGCAGTATTTT.

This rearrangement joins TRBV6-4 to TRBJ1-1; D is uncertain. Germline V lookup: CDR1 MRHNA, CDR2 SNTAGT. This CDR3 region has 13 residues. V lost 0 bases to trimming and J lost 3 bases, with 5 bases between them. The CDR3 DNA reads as TGTGCCAGCAGTGACTCGAGGGACACTGAAGCTTTCTTT. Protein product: CASSDSRDTEAFF.

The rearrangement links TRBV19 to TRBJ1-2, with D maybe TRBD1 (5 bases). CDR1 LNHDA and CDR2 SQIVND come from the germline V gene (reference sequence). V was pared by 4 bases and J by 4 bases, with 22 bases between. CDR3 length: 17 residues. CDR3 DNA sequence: TGTGCCAGTAGTACACATTTCCGGGACCTTACTATCTATGGCTACACCTTC. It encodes CASSTHFRDLTIYGYTF.

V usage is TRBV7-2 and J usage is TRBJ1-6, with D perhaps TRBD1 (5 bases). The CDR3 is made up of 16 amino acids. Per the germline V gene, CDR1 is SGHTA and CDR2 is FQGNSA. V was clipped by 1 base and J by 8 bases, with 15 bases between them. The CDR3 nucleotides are TGTGCCAGCAGCTTAGTTAGTCAGGGCTTCGATTCACCCCTCCACTTT. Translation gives CASSLVSQGFDSPLHF.

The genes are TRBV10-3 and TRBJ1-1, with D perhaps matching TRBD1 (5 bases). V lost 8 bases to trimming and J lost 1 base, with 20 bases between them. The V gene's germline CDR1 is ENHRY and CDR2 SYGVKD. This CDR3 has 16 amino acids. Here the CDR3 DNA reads TGTGCCATCGGAGGGGAGGGGAGACGGCAGAACACTGAAGCTTTCTTT. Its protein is CAIGGEGRRQNTEAFF.

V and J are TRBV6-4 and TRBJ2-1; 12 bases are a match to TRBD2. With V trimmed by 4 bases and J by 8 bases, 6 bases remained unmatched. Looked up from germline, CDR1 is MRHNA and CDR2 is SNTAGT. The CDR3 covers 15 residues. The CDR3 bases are TGTGCCAGCAGTGTACTAGCGGGGGGATTATATGAGCAGTTCTTC. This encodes CASSVLAGGLYEQFF.

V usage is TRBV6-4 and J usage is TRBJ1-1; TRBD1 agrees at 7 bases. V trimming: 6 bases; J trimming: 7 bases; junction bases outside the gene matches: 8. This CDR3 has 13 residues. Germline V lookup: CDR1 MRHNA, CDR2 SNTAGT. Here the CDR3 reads CASSRETGVEAFF. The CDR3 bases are TGTGCCAGCAGCCGAGAAACAGGGGTTGAAGCTTTCTTT.

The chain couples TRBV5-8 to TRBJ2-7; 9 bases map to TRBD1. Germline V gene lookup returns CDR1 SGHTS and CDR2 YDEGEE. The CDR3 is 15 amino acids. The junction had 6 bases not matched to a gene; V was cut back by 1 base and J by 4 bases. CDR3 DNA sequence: TGTGCCAGCAGCTTGACCGGGACAGGGACATACGAGCAGTACTTC. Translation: CASSLTGTGTYEQYF.

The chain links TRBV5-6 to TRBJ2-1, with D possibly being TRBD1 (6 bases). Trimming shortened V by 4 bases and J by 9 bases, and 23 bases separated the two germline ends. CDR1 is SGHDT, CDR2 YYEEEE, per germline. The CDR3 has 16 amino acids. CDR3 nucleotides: TGTGCCAGCAGCAGAGGTTCCGGGCCCAGGGGCGGTGAGCAGTTCTTC. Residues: CASSRGSGPRGGEQFF. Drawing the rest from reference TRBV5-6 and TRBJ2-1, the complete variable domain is DAGVTQSPTHLIKTRGQQVTLRCSPKSGHDTVSWYQQALGQGPQFIFQYYEEEERQRGNFPDRFSGHQFPNYSSELNVNALLLGDSALYLCASSRGSGPRGGEQFFGPGTRLTVL.

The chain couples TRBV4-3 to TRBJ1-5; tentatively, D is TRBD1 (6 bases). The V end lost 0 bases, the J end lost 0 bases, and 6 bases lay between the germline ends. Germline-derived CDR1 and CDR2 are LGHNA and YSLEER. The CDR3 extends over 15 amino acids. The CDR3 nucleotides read TGCGCCAGCAGCCAAGACAGGGGTAGCAATCAGCCCCAGCATTTT. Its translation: CASSQDRGSNQPQHF.

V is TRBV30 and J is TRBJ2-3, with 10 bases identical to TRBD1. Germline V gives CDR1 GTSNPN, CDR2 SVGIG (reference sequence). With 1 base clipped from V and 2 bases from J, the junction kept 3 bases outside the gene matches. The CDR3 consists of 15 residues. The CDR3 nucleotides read TGTGCCTGGAGTGCCGGGACAGGGGACACAGATACGCAGTATTTT. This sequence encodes CAWSAGTGDTDTQYF.

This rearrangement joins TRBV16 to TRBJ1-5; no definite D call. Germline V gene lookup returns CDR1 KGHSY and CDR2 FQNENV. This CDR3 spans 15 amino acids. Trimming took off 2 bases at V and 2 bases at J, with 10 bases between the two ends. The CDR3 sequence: CASSQRGSGNQPQHF. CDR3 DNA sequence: TGTGCCAGCAGCCAACGGGGTTCTGGCAATCAGCCCCAGCATTTT.

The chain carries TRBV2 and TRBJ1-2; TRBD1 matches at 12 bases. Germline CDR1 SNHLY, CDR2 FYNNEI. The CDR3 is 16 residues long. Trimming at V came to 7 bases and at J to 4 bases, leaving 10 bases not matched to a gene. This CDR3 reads CASIGDRGPSLYGYTF. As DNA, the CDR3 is TGTGCCAGCATCGGGGACAGGGGGCCAAGCCTCTATGGCTACACCTTC.

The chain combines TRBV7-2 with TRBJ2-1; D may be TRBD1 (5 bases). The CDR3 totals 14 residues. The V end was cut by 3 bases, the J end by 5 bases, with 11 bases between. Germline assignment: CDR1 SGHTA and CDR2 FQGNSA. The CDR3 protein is CASSLRTLNNEQFF. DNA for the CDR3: TGTGCCAGCAGCTTGCGGACACTTAACAATGAGCAGTTCTTC.

The chain's CDR3 is CASSEPGTAGQPQHF. The CDR3 coding sequence is TGCGCCAGCAGTGAACCCGGGACCGCCGGGCAGCCCCAGCATTTT. The rearrangement joins TRBV10-2 to TRBJ1-5; D possibly corresponds to TRBD1 (5 bases). Germline CDR1 WSHSY, CDR2 SAAADI. The V end lost 3 bases, the J end lost 7 bases, and 16 bases lay between the germline ends. This CDR3 contains 15 residues.

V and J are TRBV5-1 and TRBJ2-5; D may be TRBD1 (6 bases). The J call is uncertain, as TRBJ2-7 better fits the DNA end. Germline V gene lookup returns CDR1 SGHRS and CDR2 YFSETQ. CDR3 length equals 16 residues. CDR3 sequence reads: CASSLFWIGQIYEQYF. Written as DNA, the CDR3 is TGCGCCAGCAGCTTGTTTTGGATAGGACAGATCTACGAGCAGTACTTC.

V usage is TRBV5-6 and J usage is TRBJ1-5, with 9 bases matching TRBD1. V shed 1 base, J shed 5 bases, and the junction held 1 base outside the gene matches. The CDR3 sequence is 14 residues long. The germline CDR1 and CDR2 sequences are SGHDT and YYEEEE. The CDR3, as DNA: TGTGCCAGCAGCTTGTGGGACAGGGATCAGCCCCAGCATTTT. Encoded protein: CASSLWDRDQPQHF.

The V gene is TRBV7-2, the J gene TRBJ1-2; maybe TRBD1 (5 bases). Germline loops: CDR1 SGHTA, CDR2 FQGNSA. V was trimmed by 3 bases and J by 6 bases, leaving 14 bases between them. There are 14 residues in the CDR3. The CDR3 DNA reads TGTGCCAGCAGCTTTAGTCTAGGAGGGGATGGCTACACCTTC. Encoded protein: CASSFSLGGDGYTF. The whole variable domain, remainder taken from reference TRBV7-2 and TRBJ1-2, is GAGVSQSPSNKVTEKGKDVELRCDPISGHTALYWYRQSLGQGLEFLIYFQGNSAPDKSGLPSDRFSAERTGGSVSTLTIQRTQQEDSAVYLCASSFSLGGDGYTFGSGTRLTVV.

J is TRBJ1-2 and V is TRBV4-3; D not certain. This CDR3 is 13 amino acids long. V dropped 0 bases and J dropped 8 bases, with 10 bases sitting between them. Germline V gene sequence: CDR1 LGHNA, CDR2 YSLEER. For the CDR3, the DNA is TGCGCCAGCAGCCAAGATGTTCTTAGCGGCTACACCTTC. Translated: CASSQDVLSGYTF.

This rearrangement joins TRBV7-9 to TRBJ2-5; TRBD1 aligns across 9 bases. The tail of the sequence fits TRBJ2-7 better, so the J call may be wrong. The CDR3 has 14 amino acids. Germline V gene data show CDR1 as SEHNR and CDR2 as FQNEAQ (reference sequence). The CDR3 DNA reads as TGTGCCAGCAGCTATGGACAGGGGTCCTACGAGCAGTACTTC. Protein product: CASSYGQGSYEQYF.